These 9 T cell receptor beta chains came from one sample sequenced in a study of blood T cell repertoires in COVID-19. Libraries were prepared by immunoSEQ multiplex PCR; TCRdb keeps only in-frame clonotypes and omits some of them. There are roughly 670,000 clones in the sample; just under 90% occur only once, and approximately 0.3% lies in the top ten. Specimen: peripheral blood. The receptors originated from a woman aged 18-29 years with acute or convalescent COVID-19.

The rearrangement uses TRBV6-6 and TRBJ2-6; 8 positions agree with TRBD1. The CDR3 has 17 residues. The germline CDR1 and CDR2 sequences are MNHNY and SVGAGI (reference sequence). Trimming cost V 5 bases and J 0 bases; bases outside gene matches: 6. CDR3 amino acids: CASSPIGTGSGANVLTF. CDR3 bases: TGTGCCAGCAGTCCCATCGGGACAGGCTCTGGGGCCAACGTCCTGACTTTC.

V usage is TRBV19 and J usage is TRBJ1-3; the match to TRBD1 covers 10 bases. Germline V gives CDR1 LNHDA, CDR2 SQIVND (reference sequence). Trimming removed 4 bases from V and 4 bases from J; junction bases left unmatched: 4. This CDR3 spans 15 amino acids. CDR3 region: CASSTGTGEGNTIYF. CDR3 sequence (DNA): TGTGCCAGTAGTACCGGGACAGGGGAGGGAAACACCATATATTTT.

This clone came up a few times. The chain carries TRBV27 and TRBJ2-3; 10 nucleotides match TRBD1. V lost 3 bases, J lost 3 bases, and 9 bases stayed unmatched. Germline CDR1 and CDR2: MNHEY and SMNVEV (reference sequence). CDR3 length: 17 residues. The CDR3 DNA is TGTGCCAGCAGTTTCCTCGGGACAGGGGACCCTACAGATACGCAGTATTTT. It encodes CASSFLGTGDPTDTQYF.

The chain employs TRBV6-2 or TRBV6-3 and TRBJ2-1; 8 nucleotides agree with TRBD1. V dropped 1 base and J dropped 7; count of bases not matched to a gene: 6. The CDR3 has 15 amino acids. Germline assignment: CDR1 MNHEY and CDR2 SVGEGT. This chain's CDR3 is CASSYFGQGDNEQFF. CDR3 nucleotides: TGTGCCAGCAGTTACTTCGGACAGGGTGATAATGAGCAGTTCTTC.

The chain has TRBV30 and TRBJ2-1; TRBD1 aligns across 7 bases. V lost 4 bases to trimming and J lost 10 bases; unmatched junction nucleotides: 13. The CDR3 has 14 residues. Germline values: CDR1 GTSNPN, CDR2 SVGIG (reference sequence). In DNA form, the CDR3 reads TGTGCCTGGAATACCCGGGACAGAGGAATAGAGCAGTTCTTC. Protein product: CAWNTRDRGIEQFF.

The chain uses TRBV12-3 or TRBV12-4 and TRBJ1-2, with D unresolved. Trimming took 3 bases from V and 9 from J, leaving 8 bases between them. The CDR3 has 11 residues. The CDR3 DNA sequence: TGTGCCAGCAGTTTGGGAGTGAGCTACACCTTC. This gives the protein CASSLGVSYTF.

The rearrangement uses TRBV12-3 or TRBV12-4 and TRBJ1-2; weak D call: TRBD1 (6 bases). Between the trimmed V and J ends, which lost 6 bases and 8 bases, there was a span of 16 bases. The CDR3 sequence is 13 residues long. CDR3 in amino acids: CASSPPGGGGYTF. As DNA, the CDR3 is TGTGCCAGCAGCCCACCGGGGGGCGGGGGCTACACCTTC.

In this sample, this clone turned up once. J is TRBJ1-4 and V is TRBV5-1, with TRBD1 matching 7 bases. V was pared by 0 bases and J by 8 bases, with 10 bases of the junction left unmatched. The germline gives CDR1 SGHRS, CDR2 YFSETQ. The CDR3 runs to 16 residues. CDR3 sequence reads: CASSLAPRGSGEKLFF. CDR3 DNA sequence: TGCGCCAGCAGCTTGGCCCCCAGGGGGAGTGGGGAAAAACTGTTTTTT.

This clone occurred once. The chain employs TRBV2 and TRBJ2-7, with 9 bases identical to TRBD2. The CDR3 is 14 amino acids. From germline, CDR1 is SNHLY and CDR2 FYNNEI. V was pared by 6 bases and J by 5 bases, with 8 bases of the junction left unmatched. CDR3 coding DNA: TGTGCCAGCAGCCGCGGGGGGGAAGGGAACGAGCAGTACTTC. Its protein is CASSRGGEGNEQYF.